These T cell receptor beta chains were read from a single sample in a study of cytomegalovirus exposure and HLA in healthy donors. Produced via immunoSEQ multiplex PCR; TCRdb's table is partial and in-frame only. The data contain 80,000 to 95,000 clones, about two thirds of them singletons. What was sequenced was PBMCs. The receptors stem from a woman in her forties or fifties in good health and CMV-seropositive. CDR3s include the opening cysteine and the closing phenylalanine or tryptophan. Fields, in order: J gene, clone size, D gene, V gene, CDR3 protein, CDR3 DNA. The D gene is left open where the match is weak. Size is stated for part of the rows, as once, few or many counts, or as a class when the clone is expanded.

>TRBJ2-5|-|TRBD2|TRBV18
CASSPTSEETQYF
TGTGCCAGCTCACCCACTAGCGAGGAGACCCAGTACTTC
>TRBJ2-1|-|-|TRBV6-4
CASSDGTYNEQFF
TGTGCCAGCAGTGACGGCACCTACAATGAGCAGTTCTTC
>TRBJ2-1|-|-|TRBV27
CASSRSGPYNEQFF
TGTGCCAGCAGCCGTAGCGGACCATACAATGAGCAGTTCTTC
>TRBJ2-1|-|TRBD1|TRBV11-3
CASSHRTGTNEQFF
TGTGCCAGCAGCCACCGGACAGGGACAAATGAGCAGTTCTTC
>TRBJ1-1|-|-|TRBV7-2
CASSPGLGWEAFF
TGTGCCAGCAGCCCGGGGTTGGGTTGGGAAGCTTTCTTT
>TRBJ1-2|-|-|TRBV28
CASSSLLDQGGRAANYGYTF
TGTGCCAGCAGTTCCTTACTTGACCAGGGAGGGAGGGCCGCTAACTATGGCTACACCTTC
>TRBJ1-2|few|TRBD1|TRBV5-5
CASSPGQDYGYTF
TGTGCCAGCAGCCCTGGACAGGACTATGGCTACACCTTC
>TRBJ2-7|-|TRBD1|TRBV18
CASGTGGDEQYF
TGTGCCAGCGGGACAGGGGGCGACGAGCAGTACTTC
>TRBJ2-1|-|-|TRBV5-4
CASSLDLTKGIF
TGTGCCAGCAGCTTGGATTTGACCAAGGGGATCTTC
>TRBJ1-1|few|-|TRBV7-9
CASSLGNTLPEAFF
TGTGCCAGCAGCTTAGGTAACACCTTGCCTGAAGCTTTCTTT
>TRBJ1-3|-|TRBD1|TRBV28
CASSAGTDSGNTIYF
TGTGCCAGCAGTGCCGGGACAGACTCTGGAAACACCATATATTTT
>TRBJ2-7|-|TRBD2|TRBV5-6
CASSLYASGKSYEQYF
TGTGCCAGCAGCTTGTACGCTAGCGGGAAATCCTACGAGCAGTACTTC
>TRBJ2-7|once|-|TRBV6-1
CASIGQDYEQYF
TGTGCCAGCATCGGACAAGACTACGAGCAGTACTTC
>TRBJ2-3|-|TRBD1|TRBV29-1
CSVSSGQGLTDTQYF
TGCAGCGTTTCCTCGGGACAGGGCCTCACAGATACGCAGTATTTT
>TRBJ2-2|-|TRBD2|TRBV15
CATSARLAGEKTGELFF
TGTGCCACCAGCGCGAGACTAGCGGGAGAAAAAACCGGGGAGCTGTTTTTT
>TRBJ2-5|-|TRBD2|TRBV19
CATTTTSGSLETQYF
TGTGCCACGACTACAACTAGCGGGAGTCTAGAGACCCAGTACTTC
>TRBJ1-1|-|TRBD1|TRBV6-6
CASSLGQGAFF
TGTGCCAGCAGTCTCGGACAGGGAGCTTTCTTT
>TRBJ2-7|-|TRBD1|TRBV2
CASSLQRDRGEQYF
TGTGCCAGCAGTTTGCAGCGGGACAGGGGGGAGCAGTACTTC
>TRBJ2-5|few|-|TRBV7-6
CASSSTRGETQYF
TGTGCCAGCAGCTCAACAAGGGGGGAGACCCAGTACTTC
>TRBJ2-2|-|TRBD1|TRBV18
CASTRSGQADTGELFF
TGTGCCAGCACCCGGTCCGGACAGGCTGACACCGGGGAGCTGTTTTTT
>TRBJ2-1|few|TRBD2|TRBV7-3
CASSSSLAGGDNEQFF
TGTGCCAGCAGCTCCTCCCTAGCGGGAGGGGACAATGAGCAGTTCTTC
>TRBJ2-3|-|-|TRBV28
CASSTLGATTDTQYF
TGTGCCAGCTCTACTCTAGGAGCTACCACAGATACGCAGTATTTT
>TRBJ1-5|once|-|TRBV18
CASSRQINQPQHF
TGTGCCAGCTCACGACAGATTAATCAGCCCCAGCATTTT
>TRBJ2-1|-|-|TRBV10-3
CAISSGNNEQFF
TGTGCCATCAGTTCCGGGAACAATGAGCAGTTCTTC
>TRBJ2-3|-|-|TRBV11-3
CASSRSGLLTDTQYF
TGTGCCAGCAGCCGATCGGGACTTCTCACAGATACGCAGTATTTT
>TRBJ1-2|-|TRBD1|TRBV9
CASSEITGGGYGYTF
TGTGCCAGCAGCGAAATAACAGGGGGCGGCTATGGCTACACCTTC
>TRBJ2-2|-|-|TRBV19
CASSILGGNTGELFF
TGTGCCAGTAGTATCTTAGGGGGAAACACCGGGGAGCTGTTTTTT
>TRBJ2-3|-|-|TRBV4-1
CASSTGRENTDTQYF
TGCGCCAGCAGTACCGGGAGAGAAAACACAGATACGCAGTATTTT
>TRBJ1-4|few|-|TRBV5-4
CASSPDSGAVKKLFF
TGTGCCAGCAGCCCGGACAGCGGGGCGGTGAAAAAACTGTTTTTT